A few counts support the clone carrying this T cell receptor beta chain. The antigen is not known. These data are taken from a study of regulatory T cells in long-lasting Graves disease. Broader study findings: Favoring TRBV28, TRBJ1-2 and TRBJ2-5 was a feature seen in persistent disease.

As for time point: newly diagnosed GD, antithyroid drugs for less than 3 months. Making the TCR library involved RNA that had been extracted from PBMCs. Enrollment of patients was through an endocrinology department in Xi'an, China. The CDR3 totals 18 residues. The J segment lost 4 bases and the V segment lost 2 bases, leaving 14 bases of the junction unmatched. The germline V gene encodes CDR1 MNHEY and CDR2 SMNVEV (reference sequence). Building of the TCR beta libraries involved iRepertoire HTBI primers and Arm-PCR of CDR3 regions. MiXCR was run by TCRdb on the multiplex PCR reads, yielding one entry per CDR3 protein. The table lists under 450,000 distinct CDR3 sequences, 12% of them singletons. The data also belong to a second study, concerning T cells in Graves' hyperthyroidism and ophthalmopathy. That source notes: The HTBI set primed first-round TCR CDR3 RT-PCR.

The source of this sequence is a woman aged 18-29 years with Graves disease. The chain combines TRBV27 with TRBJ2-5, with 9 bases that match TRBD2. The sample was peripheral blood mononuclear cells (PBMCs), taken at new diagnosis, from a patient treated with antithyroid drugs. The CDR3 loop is CASSLRWGGGAIGETQYF. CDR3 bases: TGTGCCAGCAGTTTAAGGTGGGGCGGGGGGGCCATTGGAGAGACCCAGTACTTC.